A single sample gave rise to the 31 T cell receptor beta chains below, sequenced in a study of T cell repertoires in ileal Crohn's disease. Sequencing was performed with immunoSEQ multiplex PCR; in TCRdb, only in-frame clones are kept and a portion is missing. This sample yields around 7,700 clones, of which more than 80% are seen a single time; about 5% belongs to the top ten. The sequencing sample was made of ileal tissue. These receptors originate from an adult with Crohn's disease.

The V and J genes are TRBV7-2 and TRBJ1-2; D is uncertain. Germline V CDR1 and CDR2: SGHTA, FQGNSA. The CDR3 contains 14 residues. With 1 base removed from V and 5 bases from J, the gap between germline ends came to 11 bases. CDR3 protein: CASSLGSGIYGYTF. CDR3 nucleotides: TGTGCCAGCAGCTTAGGATCAGGCATATATGGCTACACCTTC.

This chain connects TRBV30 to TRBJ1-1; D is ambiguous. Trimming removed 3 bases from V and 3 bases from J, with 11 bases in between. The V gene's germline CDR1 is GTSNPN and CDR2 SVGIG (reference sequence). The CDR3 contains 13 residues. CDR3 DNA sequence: TGTGCCTGGAGAATGCAGGTGGACACTGAAGCTTTCTTT. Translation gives CAWRMQVDTEAFF.

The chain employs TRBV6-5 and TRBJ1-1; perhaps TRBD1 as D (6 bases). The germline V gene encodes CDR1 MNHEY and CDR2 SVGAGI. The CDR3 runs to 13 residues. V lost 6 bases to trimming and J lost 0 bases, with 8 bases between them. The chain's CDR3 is CASSPGVNTEAFF. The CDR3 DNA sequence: TGTGCCAGCAGCCCAGGGGTGAACACTGAAGCTTTCTTT.

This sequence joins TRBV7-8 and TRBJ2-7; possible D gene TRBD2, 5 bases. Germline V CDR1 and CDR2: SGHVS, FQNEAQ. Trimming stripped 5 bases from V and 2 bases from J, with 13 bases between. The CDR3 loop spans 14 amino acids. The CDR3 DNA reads TGTGCCAGCAGCACCCCCGGGAAACCCTACGAGCAGTACTTC. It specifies CASSTPGKPYEQYF.

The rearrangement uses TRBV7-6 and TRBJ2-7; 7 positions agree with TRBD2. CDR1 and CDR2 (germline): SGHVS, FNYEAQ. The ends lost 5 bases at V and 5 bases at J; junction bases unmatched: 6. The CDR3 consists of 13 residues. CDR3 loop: CASSRTRKDEQYF. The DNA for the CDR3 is TGTGCCAGCAGCCGGACTAGAAAGGACGAGCAGTACTTC.

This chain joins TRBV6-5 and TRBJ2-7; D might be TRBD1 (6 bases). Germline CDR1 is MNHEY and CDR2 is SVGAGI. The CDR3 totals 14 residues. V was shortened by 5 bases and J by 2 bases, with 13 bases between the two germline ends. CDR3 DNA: TGTGCCAGCAGTCGGACACAGGGAACCTACGAGCAGTACTTC. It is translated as CASSRTQGTYEQYF.

The CDR3 reads CASSPGQGGSYEQYF. CDR3 nucleotide sequence: TGTGCCAGCTCACCCGGACAGGGAGGCTCCTACGAGCAGTACTTC. V usage is TRBV18 and J usage is TRBJ2-7; 8 bases align to TRBD1. The germline gives CDR1 KGHSH, CDR2 LQKENI. The CDR3 is 15 amino acids. Trimming cost V 3 bases and J 0 bases; bases outside gene matches: 4. The variable domain in full, with the rest retrieved from reference TRBV18 and TRBJ2-7, is NAGVMQNPRHLVRRRGQEARLRCSPMKGHSHVYWYRQLPEEGLKFMVYLQKENIIDESGMPKERFSAEFPKEGPSILRIQQVVRGDSAAYFCASSPGQGGSYEQYFGPGTRLTVT.

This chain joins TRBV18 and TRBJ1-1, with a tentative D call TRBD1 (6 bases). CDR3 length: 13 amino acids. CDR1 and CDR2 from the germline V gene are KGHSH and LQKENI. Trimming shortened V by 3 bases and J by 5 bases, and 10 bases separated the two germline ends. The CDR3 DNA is TGTGCCAGCTCACCTCGACAGGATACTGAAGCTTTCTTT. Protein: CASSPRQDTEAFF.

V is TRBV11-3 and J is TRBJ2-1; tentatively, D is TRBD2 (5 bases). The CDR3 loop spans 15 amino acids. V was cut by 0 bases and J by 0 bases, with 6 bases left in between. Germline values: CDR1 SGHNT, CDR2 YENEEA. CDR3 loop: CASSLEDFSYNEQFF. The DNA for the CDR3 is TGTGCCAGCAGCTTAGAGGACTTCTCCTACAATGAGCAGTTCTTC.

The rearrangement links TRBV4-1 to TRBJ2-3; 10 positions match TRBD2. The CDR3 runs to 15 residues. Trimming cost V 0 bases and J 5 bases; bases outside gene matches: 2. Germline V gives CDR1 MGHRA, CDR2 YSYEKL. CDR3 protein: CASSQESGRGDTQYF. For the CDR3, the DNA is TGCGCCAGCAGCCAAGAAAGCGGGAGGGGAGATACGCAGTATTTT.

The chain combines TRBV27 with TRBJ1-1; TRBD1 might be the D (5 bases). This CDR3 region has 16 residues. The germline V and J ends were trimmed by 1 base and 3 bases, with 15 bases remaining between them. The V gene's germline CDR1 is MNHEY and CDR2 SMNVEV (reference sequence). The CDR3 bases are TGTGCCAGCAGTTTATGGAGTCGTGGGGCGGACACTGAAGCTTTCTTT. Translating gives CASSLWSRGADTEAFF.

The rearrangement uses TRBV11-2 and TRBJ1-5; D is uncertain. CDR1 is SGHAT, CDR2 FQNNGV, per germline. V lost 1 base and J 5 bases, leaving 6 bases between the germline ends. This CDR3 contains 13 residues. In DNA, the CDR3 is TGTGCCAGCAGCTTAGGAGAGGATCAGCCCCAGCATTTT. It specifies CASSLGEDQPQHF.

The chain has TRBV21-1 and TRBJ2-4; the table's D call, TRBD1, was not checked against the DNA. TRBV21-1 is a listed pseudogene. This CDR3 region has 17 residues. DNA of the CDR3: TGTGCCAGCAGCCTACGATCCGGGACAGGGCAAGGAAACATTCAGTACTTC. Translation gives CASSLRSGTGQGNIQYF.

CDR3 loop: CASSFEGAGSNTEAFF. CDR3 nucleotide sequence: TGTGCCAGCAGCTTTGAGGGGGCCGGCTCGAACACTGAAGCTTTCTTT. V and J are TRBV5-4 and TRBJ1-1; TRBD1 agrees at 7 bases. V gave up 2 bases and J gave up 1 base; unmatched junction bases: 8. This CDR3 region has 16 residues. CDR1 is SGHNT and CDR2 is YYREEE in the germline V gene (reference sequence).

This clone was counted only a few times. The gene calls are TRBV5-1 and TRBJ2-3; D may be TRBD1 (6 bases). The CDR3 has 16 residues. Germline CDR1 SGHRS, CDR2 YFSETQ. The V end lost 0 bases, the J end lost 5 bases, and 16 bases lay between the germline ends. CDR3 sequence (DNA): TGCGCCAGCAGCTTGGCATCGGCAGGGGCGGGAGATACGCAGTATTTT. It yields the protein CASSLASAGAGDTQYF.

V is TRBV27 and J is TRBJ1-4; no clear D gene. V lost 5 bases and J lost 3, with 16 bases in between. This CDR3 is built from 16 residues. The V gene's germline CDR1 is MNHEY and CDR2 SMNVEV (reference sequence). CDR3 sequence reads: CASSPRHPPPNEKLFF. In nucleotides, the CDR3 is TGTGCCAGCAGTCCCCGACACCCACCGCCTAATGAAAAACTGTTTTTT.

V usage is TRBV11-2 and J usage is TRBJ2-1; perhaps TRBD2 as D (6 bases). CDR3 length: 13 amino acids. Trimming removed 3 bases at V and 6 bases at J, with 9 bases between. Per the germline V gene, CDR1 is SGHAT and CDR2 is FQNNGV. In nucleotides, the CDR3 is TGTGCCAGCAGCTTTAATAGCGGCAATGAGCAGTTCTTC. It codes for CASSFNSGNEQFF.

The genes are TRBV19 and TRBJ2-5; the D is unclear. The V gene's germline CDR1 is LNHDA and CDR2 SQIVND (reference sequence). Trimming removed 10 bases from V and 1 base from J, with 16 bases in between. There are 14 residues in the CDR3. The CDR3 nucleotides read TGTGCCACATCCCTGCGGCAGACCCAAGAGACCCAGTACTTC. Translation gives CATSLRQTQETQYF.

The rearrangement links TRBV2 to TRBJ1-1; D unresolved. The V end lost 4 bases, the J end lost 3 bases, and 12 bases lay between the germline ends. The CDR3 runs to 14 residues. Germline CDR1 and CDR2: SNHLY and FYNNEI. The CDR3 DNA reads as TGTGCCAGCAGTGTAATGAGTGCGGACACTGAAGCTTTCTTT. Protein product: CASSVMSADTEAFF.

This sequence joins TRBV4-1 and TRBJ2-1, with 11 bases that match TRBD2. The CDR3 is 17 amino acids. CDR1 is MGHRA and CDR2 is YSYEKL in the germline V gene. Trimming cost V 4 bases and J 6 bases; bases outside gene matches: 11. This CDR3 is CASSPSPGTSGLNEQFF. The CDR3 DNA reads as TGCGCCAGCAGCCCTAGTCCCGGGACTAGCGGCCTCAATGAGCAGTTCTTC.

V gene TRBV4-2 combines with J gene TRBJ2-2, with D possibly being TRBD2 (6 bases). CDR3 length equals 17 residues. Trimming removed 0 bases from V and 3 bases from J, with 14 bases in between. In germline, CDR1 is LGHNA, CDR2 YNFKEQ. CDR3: CASSQDKTGGYTGELFF. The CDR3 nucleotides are TGTGCCAGCAGCCAAGATAAGACCGGGGGTTACACCGGGGAGCTGTTTTTT.

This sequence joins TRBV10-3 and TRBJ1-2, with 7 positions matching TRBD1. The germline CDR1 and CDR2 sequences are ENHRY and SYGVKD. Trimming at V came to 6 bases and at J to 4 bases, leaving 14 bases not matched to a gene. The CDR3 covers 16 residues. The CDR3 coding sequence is TGTGCCATCAGCAGTTTGATCAACGGACAGGCCTATGGCTACACCTTC. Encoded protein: CAISSLINGQAYGYTF.

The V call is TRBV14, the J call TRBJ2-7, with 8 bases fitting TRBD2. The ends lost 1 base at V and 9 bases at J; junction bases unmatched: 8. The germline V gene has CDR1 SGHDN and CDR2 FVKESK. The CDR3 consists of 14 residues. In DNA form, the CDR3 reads TGTGCCAGCAGCCAAGTGACGACTAGCGCCTTGCAGTACTTC. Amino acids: CASSQVTTSALQYF.

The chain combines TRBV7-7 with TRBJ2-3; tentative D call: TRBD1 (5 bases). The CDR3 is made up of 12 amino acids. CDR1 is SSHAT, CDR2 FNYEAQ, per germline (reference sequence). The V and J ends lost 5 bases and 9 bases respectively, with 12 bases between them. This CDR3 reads CASSEEWGTQYF. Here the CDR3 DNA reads TGTGCCAGCAGCGAAGAATGGGGCACGCAGTATTTT.

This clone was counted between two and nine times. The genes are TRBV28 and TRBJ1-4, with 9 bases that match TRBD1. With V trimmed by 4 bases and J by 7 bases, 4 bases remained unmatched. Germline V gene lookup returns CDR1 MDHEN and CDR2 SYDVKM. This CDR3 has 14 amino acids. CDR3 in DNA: TGTGCCAGCAGTTCCGGGACAGGGTCTGAAAAACTGTTTTTT. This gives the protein CASSSGTGSEKLFF.

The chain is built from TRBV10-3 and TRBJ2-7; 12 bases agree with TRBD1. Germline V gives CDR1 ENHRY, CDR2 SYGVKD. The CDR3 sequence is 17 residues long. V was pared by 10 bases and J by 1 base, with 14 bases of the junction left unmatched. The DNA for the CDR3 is TGTGCCACACTGGCGGGACAGGGGGCTTCAGGATCCTACGAGCAGTACTTC. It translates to CATLAGQGASGSYEQYF.

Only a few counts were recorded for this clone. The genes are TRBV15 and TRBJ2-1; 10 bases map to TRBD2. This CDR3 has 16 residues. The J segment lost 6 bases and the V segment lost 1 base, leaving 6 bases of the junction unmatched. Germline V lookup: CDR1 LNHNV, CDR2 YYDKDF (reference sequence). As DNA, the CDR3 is TGTGCCACCAGCAGAGGGGGACTAGCGATATCCAATGAGCAGTTCTTC. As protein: CATSRGGLAISNEQFF.

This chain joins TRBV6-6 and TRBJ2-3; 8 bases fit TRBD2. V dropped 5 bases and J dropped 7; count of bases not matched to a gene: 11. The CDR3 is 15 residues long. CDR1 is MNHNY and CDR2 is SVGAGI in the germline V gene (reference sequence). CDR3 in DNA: TGTGCCAGCAGTCGACGGGAGGGGAGTTCGTATACGCAGTATTTT. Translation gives CASSRREGSSYTQYF.

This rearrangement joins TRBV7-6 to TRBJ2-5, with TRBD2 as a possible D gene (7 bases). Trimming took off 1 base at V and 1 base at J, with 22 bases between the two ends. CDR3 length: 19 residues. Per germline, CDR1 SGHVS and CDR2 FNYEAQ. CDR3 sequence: CASSLVQGGGYGIQETQYF. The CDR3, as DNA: TGTGCCAGCAGCTTAGTCCAGGGAGGGGGGTATGGGATCCAAGAGACCCAGTACTTC.

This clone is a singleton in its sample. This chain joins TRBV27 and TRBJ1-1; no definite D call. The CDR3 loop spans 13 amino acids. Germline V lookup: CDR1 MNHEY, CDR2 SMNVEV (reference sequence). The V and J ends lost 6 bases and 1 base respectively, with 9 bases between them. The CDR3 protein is CASRTYKNTEAFF. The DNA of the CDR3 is TGTGCCAGCAGGACTTACAAGAACACTGAAGCTTTCTTT.

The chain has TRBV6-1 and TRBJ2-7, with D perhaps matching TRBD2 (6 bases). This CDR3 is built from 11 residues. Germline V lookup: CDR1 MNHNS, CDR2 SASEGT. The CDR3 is CGAAGNYEQYF. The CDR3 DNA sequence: TGTGGAGCCGCGGGGAACTACGAGCAGTACTTC.